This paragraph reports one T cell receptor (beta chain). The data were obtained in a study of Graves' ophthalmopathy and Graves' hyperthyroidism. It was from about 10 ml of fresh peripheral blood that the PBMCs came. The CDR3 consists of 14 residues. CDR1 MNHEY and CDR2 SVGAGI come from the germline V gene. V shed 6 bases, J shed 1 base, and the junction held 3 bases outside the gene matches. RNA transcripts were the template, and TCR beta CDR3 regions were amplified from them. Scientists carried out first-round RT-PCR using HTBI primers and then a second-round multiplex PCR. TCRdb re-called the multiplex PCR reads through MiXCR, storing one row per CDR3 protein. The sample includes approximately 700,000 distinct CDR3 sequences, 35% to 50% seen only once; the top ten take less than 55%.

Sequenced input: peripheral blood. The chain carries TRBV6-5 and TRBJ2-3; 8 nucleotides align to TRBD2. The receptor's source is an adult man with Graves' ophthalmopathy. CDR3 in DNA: TGTGCCAGCAGGGGCGGGGGGCGCACAGATACGCAGTATTTT. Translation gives CASRGGGRTDTQYF.